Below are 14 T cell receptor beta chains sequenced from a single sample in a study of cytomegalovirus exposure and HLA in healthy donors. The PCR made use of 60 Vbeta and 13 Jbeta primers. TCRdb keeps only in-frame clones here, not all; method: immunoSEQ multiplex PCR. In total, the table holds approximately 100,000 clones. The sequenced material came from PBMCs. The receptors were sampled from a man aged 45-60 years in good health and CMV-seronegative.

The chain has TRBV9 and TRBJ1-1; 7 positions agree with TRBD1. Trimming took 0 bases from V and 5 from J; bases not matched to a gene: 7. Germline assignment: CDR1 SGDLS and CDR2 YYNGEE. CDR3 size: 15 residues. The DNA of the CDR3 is TGTGCCAGCAGCGTAGAGGGCAGGGGGGTGACTGAAGCTTTCTTT. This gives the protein CASSVEGRGVTEAFF.

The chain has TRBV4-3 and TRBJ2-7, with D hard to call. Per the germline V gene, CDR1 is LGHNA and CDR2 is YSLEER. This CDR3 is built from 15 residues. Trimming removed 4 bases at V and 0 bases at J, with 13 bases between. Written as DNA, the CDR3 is TGCGCCAGCAGCCGAGATCTACGAGGCTCCTACGAGCAGTACTTC. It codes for CASSRDLRGSYEQYF.

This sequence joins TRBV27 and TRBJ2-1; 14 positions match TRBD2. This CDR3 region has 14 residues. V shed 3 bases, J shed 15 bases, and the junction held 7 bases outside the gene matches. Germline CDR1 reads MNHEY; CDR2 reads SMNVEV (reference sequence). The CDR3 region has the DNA TGTGCCAGCAGTTTCAGTGGGACTAGCGGGAGTTGGTTCTTC. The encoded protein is CASSFSGTSGSWFF.

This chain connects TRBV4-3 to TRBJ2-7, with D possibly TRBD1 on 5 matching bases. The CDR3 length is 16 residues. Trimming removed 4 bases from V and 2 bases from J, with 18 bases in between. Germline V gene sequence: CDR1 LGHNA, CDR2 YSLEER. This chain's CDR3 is CASSPDPHQGPYEQYF. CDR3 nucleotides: TGCGCCAGCAGCCCGGACCCACATCAGGGTCCCTACGAGCAGTACTTC.

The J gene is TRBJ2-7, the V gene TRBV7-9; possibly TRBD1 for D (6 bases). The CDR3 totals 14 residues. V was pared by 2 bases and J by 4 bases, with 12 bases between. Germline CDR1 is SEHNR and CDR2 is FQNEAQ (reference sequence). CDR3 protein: CASSLRTDSYEQYF. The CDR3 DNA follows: TGTGCCAGCAGCTTAAGGACAGACAGTTACGAGCAGTACTTC.

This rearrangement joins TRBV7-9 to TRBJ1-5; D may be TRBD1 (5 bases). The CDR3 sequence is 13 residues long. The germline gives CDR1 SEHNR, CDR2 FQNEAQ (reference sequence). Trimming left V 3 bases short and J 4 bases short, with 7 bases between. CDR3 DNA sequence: TGTGCCAGCAGCTTCGGGGGTAATCAGCCCCAGCATTTT. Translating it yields CASSFGGNQPQHF.

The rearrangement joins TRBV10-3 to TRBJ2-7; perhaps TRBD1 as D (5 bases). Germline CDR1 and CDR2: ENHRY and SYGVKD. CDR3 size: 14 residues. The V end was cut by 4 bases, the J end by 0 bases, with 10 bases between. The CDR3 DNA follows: TGTGCCATCAGTGGGGTTGGACACTCCTACGAGCAGTACTTC. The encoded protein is CAISGVGHSYEQYF.

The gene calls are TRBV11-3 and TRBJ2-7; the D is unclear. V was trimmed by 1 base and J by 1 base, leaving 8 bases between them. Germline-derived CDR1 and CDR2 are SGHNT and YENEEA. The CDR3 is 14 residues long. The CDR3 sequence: CASSLGALSYEQYF. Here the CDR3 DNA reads TGTGCCAGCAGCTTAGGGGCCTTATCCTACGAGCAGTACTTC. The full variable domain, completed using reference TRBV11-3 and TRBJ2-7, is EAGVVQSPRYKIIEKKQPVAFWCNPISGHNTLYWYLQNLGQGPELLIRYENEEAVDDSQLPKDRFSAERLKGVDSTLKIQPAELGDSAVYLCASSLGALSYEQYFGPGTRLTVT.

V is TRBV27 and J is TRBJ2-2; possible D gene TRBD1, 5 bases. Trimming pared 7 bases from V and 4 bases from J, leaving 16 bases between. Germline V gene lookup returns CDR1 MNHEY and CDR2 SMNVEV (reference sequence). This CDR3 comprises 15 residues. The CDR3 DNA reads TGTGCCAGCATCCCTATAGGTGGGGCCACCGGGGAGCTGTTTTTT. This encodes CASIPIGGATGELFF.

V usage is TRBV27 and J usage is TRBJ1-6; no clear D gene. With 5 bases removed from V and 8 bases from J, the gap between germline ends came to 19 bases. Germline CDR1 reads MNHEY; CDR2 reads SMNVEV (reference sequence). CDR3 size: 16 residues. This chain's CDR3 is CASSPSPGSGDSPLHF. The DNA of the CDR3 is TGTGCCAGCAGTCCAAGCCCCGGCTCCGGGGATTCACCCCTCCACTTT.

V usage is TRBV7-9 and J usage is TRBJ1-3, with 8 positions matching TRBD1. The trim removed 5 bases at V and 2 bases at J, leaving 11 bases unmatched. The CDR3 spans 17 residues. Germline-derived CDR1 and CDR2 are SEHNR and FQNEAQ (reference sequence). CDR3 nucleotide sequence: TGTGCCAGCAGCCCCCCGGGACAGGCCTCCCCTGGAAACACCATATATTTT. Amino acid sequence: CASSPPGQASPGNTIYF. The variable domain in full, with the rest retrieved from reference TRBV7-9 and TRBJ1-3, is DTGVSQNPRHKITKRGQNVTFRCDPISEHNRLYWYRQTLGQGPEFLTYFQNEAQLEKSRLLSDRFSAERPKGSFSTLEIQRTEQGDSAMYLCASSPPGQASPGNTIYFGEGSWLTVV.

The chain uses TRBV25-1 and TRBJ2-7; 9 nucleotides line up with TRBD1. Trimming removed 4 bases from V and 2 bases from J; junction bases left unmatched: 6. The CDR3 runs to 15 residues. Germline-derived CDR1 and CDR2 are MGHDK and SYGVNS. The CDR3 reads CASSGDRVNPYEQYF. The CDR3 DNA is TGTGCCAGCAGTGGGGACAGGGTTAATCCCTACGAGCAGTACTTC.

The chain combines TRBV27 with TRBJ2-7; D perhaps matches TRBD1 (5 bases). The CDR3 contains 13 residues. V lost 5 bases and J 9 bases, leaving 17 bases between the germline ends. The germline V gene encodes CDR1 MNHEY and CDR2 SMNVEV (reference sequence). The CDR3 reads CASSEAFQGRQYF. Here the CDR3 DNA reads TGTGCCAGCAGTGAAGCCTTCCAGGGTCGGCAGTACTTC.

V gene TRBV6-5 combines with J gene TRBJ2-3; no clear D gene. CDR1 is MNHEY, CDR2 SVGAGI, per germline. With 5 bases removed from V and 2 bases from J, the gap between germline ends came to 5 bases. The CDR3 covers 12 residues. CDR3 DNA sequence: TGTGCCAGCAGTGACACCACAGATACGCAGTATTTT. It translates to CASSDTTDTQYF.